These T cell receptor beta chains were read from a single sample in a study of cytomegalovirus exposure and HLA in healthy donors. Profiled with immunoSEQ multiplex PCR; TCRdb holds only in-frame clones, not every one. The sample holds about 130,000 clones, 74% seen once. Sequenced material: PBMCs. Receptors were obtained from a woman between 50 and 59 years old in good health and CMV-seropositive. The CDR3 runs from the conserved cysteine through the conserved F or W. A D gene is named only where the DNA matches it firmly. Size values are once, few and many counts, or a class for expanded clones, and some rows have none.

v_call	clone_size	d_call	j_call	cdr3_nt	cdr3_aa
TRBV18	NA	TRBD1	TRBJ2-3	TGTGCCAGCTCACCACCCCTTGGACAGGGCCCTACAGATACGCAGTATTTT	CASSPPLGQGPTDTQYF
TRBV6-5	few	TRBD1	TRBJ2-7	TGTGCCAGCAGGGATACAGGGGCCCCTTCCTACGAGCAGTACTTC	CASRDTGAPSYEQYF
TRBV19	NA	NA	TRBJ1-2	TGTGCCAGTAGTATAGCGTACTATGGCTACACCTTC	CASSIAYYGYTF
TRBV28	NA	TRBD1	TRBJ2-3	TGTGCCAGCAGCCTGTGGACAGGAGACACAGATACGCAGTATTTT	CASSLWTGDTDTQYF
TRBV6-1	NA	NA	TRBJ1-1	TGTGCCAGCAGTGGAGGGCTTAGGACTGAAGCTTTCTTT	CASSGGLRTEAFF
TRBV4-1	NA	NA	TRBJ1-6	TGCGCCAGCAGCCCCTTAGGGGGTAATTCCCCCCTCCACTTT	CASSPLGGNSPLHF
TRBV4-3	NA	NA	TRBJ2-7	TGCGCCAGCAGCCAAGACAGGGAGGACTACGAGCAGTACTTC	CASSQDREDYEQYF
TRBV29-1	NA	TRBD1	TRBJ2-7	TGCAGCGTCGTCTACGGACAGGATCTGAGCGAGCAGTACTTC	CSVVYGQDLSEQYF
TRBV11-2	NA	TRBD2	TRBJ2-7	TGTGCCAGCAGCACCGGGACTAGCGGAACCTACGAGCAGTACTTC	CASSTGTSGTYEQYF
TRBV5-4	NA	TRBD2	TRBJ2-2	TGTGCCAGCAGCTTGATGCGGGGGGGCGGGAACACCGGGGAGCTGTTTTTT	CASSLMRGGGNTGELFF
TRBV10-2	NA	NA	TRBJ1-3	TGCGCCAGCAGTGCGACAGTATGGGGCAGCTCTGGAAACACCATATATTTT	CASSATVWGSSGNTIYF
TRBV19	NA	NA	TRBJ2-7	TGTGCCAGTAGTTCCCACCTGGGTGGGGGCCCCAGGAACGGATACGAGCAGTACTTC	CASSSHLGGGPRNGYEQYF
TRBV27	NA	NA	TRBJ2-3	TGTGCCAGCAGTTTATATCAGGGGGGAAGCACAGATACGCAGTATTTT	CASSLYQGGSTDTQYF
TRBV28	NA	NA	TRBJ1-5	TGTGCCAGCAGTTCAGGACAGACGGATCAGCCCCAGCATTTT	CASSSGQTDQPQHF
TRBV9	NA	NA	TRBJ1-5	TGTGCCAGCAGCGTAGAAGGGGGTCGCAATCAGCCCCAGCATTTT	CASSVEGGRNQPQHF
TRBV4-2	many	TRBD2	TRBJ2-1	TGTGCCAGCAGCCAACAAAACCCGACTAGCGGGGGTTGGAATGAGCAGTTCTTC	CASSQQNPTSGGWNEQFF
TRBV7-9	NA	NA	TRBJ1-1	TGTGCCAGCAGCTTAGTATCCCGAGATGAAGCTTTCTTT	CASSLVSRDEAFF
TRBV11-2	NA	NA	TRBJ1-1	TGTGCCAGCAGCCCCAGGGGTGTTGTGAACACTGAAGCTTTCTTT	CASSPRGVVNTEAFF
TRBV4-3	NA	NA	TRBJ2-7	TGCGCCAGCAGCCAAGAGGAGGGGATTTACTACGAGCAGTACTTC	CASSQEEGIYYEQYF
TRBV19	NA	TRBD1	TRBJ2-7	TGTGCCTGTTCCCGGGACAGCTCCTACGAGCAGTACTTC	CACSRDSSYEQYF
TRBV5-1	NA	NA	TRBJ1-4	TGCGCCAGCAGCTTCGGGGGGCGAGAGGAAAAACTGTTTTTT	CASSFGGREEKLFF
TRBV5-6	few	NA	TRBJ1-5	TGTGCCAGCAGCAGGGAGGGGGGGAATCAGCCCCAGCATTTT	CASSREGGNQPQHF
TRBV27	NA	TRBD2	TRBJ2-2	TGTGCCAGCAGTTTATTCCCGAGCGGGGGGGCCGGGGAGCTGTTTTTT	CASSLFPSGGAGELFF
TRBV7-9	NA	NA	TRBJ2-7	TGTGCCAGCAGCTTAGGTCCAAACGGCTACGAGCAGTACTTC	CASSLGPNGYEQYF
TRBV23-1	NA	TRBD2	TRBJ2-3	TGCGCCAGCAGTCAGTCGACTAGCGGTAGCACAGATACGCAGTATTTT	CASSQSTSGSTDTQYF
TRBV5-5	NA	NA	TRBJ1-6	TGTGCCAGCAGCTTGGCCTGGAGCTCCTATAATTCACCCCTCCACTTT	CASSLAWSSYNSPLHF
TRBV7-2	once	TRBD1	TRBJ1-4	TGTGCCAGCGCGATGGGGACAGGGAGCGAAAAACTGTTTTTT	CASAMGTGSEKLFF
TRBV27	NA	NA	TRBJ2-3	TGTGCCAGCAGTTTCCACAAGACAGATACGCAGTATTTT	CASSFHKTDTQYF
TRBV7-6	once	TRBD2	TRBJ2-1	TGTGCCAGCAGCTTAGCTCCGGGGGGAACTTTTGTCCGGGAGCAGTTCTTC	CASSLAPGGTFVREQFF
TRBV4-3	NA	NA	TRBJ1-2	TGCGCCAGCAGCCAAGATCCCGGGAGCGCAGGCTACACCTTC	CASSQDPGSAGYTF
TRBV7-2	medium-sized	TRBD1	TRBJ2-5	TGTGCCAGCAGCCCACTCGACAGGGCTTTGAGGGAGACCCAGTACTTC	CASSPLDRALRETQYF
TRBV7-2	NA	TRBD2	TRBJ2-1	TGTGCCAGCAGCTTATCCGGGACTAGCGGGAGAGTTGGGGTCTTC	CASSLSGTSGRVGVF
TRBV4-3	once	TRBD1	TRBJ2-3	TGCGCCAGCAGCCAAATGACAGGGGGGGGCACAGATACGCAGTATTTT	CASSQMTGGGTDTQYF
TRBV5-6	NA	TRBD1	TRBJ1-1	TGTGCCAGCAGGGGCAGGGGGCGTAACACTGAAGCTTTCTTT	CASRGRGRNTEAFF
TRBV12-5	NA	TRBD1	TRBJ1-2	TGTGCTAGTGGTTTGGTAAGGCTCCACAGGGGGCTGAGCGGCTACACCTTC	CASGLVRLHRGLSGYTF